A selection of T cell receptor beta chains follows, all from one sample in a study of OX40 agonist ivuxolimab in advanced cancers. The method was immunoSEQ multiplex PCR; TCRdb's version includes in-frame clones alone and lacks a portion of them. Of approximately 27,000 clones listed, about four fifths are singletons. The sample consisted of CD4+ or CD8+ T cells sorted from blood, taken in a trial of the OX40 agonist ivuxolimab. The origin of the receptors is an adult with an advanced solid tumor such as melanoma, head and neck, liver or kidney cancer. Each CDR3 is given with its conserved first and last residue. D genes are given only for firm matches. Clone sizes are given selectively: once, few, many, or a class where the clone is expanded.

>TRBD1|TRBJ2-7|NA|TRBV5-4
CASSIGTEASYEQYF
TGTGCCAGCAGCATTGGGACAGAGGCCTCCTACGAGCAGTACTTC
>NA|TRBJ1-2|NA|TRBV18
CASTVGEGYTF
TGTGCCAGCACTGTGGGAGAGGGCTACACCTTC
>TRBD2|TRBJ2-1|NA|TRBV6-5
CASRGTSGEQFF
TGTGCCAGCAGGGGGACTAGCGGCGAGCAGTTCTTC
>NA|TRBJ1-2|NA|TRBV4-1
CASSQGGFGVTENGYTF
TGCGCCAGCAGCCAGGGTGGGTTCGGGGTAACGGAGAATGGCTACACCTTC
>NA|TRBJ1-1|NA|TRBV20-1
CSARVTGEAFF
TGCAGTGCTAGAGTTACAGGCGAAGCTTTCTTT
>NA|TRBJ1-2|NA|TRBV9
CASSVSDSNSYNYGYTF
TGTGCCAGCAGCGTCTCGGACAGCAACTCCTACAACTATGGCTACACCTTC
>NA|TRBJ2-5|NA|TRBV5-6
CASSFGVTVTRQETQYF
TGTGCCAGCAGCTTCGGGGTCACGGTCACCCGCCAAGAGACCCAGTACTTC
>TRBD1|TRBJ1-5|NA|TRBV6-6
CASTIDRGLYQPQHF
TGTGCCAGCACCATTGACAGGGGGCTATATCAGCCCCAGCATTTT
>NA|TRBJ2-7|NA|TRBV5-5
CASSHWAGNYEQYF
TGTGCCAGCAGCCACTGGGCAGGGAACTACGAGCAGTACTTC
>TRBD2|TRBJ2-5|NA|TRBV27
CASSLWGGTETQYF
TGTGCCAGCAGCCTCTGGGGGGGTACTGAGACCCAGTACTTC
>NA|TRBJ1-4|NA|TRBV30
CAWAQGIEKLFF
TGTGCCTGGGCGCAGGGAATTGAAAAACTGTTTTTT
>NA|TRBJ1-5|NA|TRBV27
CASREVYSNQPQHF
TGTGCCAGCAGGGAGGTTTATAGCAATCAGCCCCAGCATTTT
>TRBD1|TRBJ2-5|NA|TRBV4-1
CASSLGQADTRETQYF
TGCGCCAGCAGCCTTGGACAGGCCGACACTCGAGAGACCCAGTACTTC
>NA|TRBJ2-7|NA|TRBV25-1
CASRLSYEQYF
TGTGCCAGCAGACTTAGCTACGAGCAGTACTTC
>TRBD1|TRBJ2-1|once|TRBV15
CATEGQRLHGEQFF
TGTGCCACTGAGGGACAGAGACTACATGGTGAGCAGTTCTTC
>NA|TRBJ2-7|NA|TRBV15
CATSRVRGASLYEQYF
TGTGCCACCAGCAGAGTCCGGGGGGCCTCCCTTTACGAGCAGTACTTC
>NA|TRBJ2-5|NA|TRBV27
CASTQWGPQETQYF
TGTGCCAGCACCCAATGGGGACCACAAGAGACCCAGTACTTC
>TRBD1|TRBJ2-1|few|TRBV10-1
CASSEQGANEQFF
TGCGCCAGCAGTGAACAGGGGGCAAATGAGCAGTTCTTC
>NA|TRBJ1-1|NA|TRBV6-1
CASSEAMLVSYTEAFF
TGTGCCAGCAGTGAAGCGATGCTCGTTTCTTACACTGAAGCTTTCTTT
>TRBD1|TRBJ1-1|NA|TRBV11-2
CASSSGQFAFF
TGTGCCAGCAGCTCGGGACAGTTCGCTTTCTTT
>NA|TRBJ2-1|NA|TRBV6-5
CASSFSEETGSEQFF
TGTGCCAGCAGCTTCTCGGAGGAGACAGGTAGTGAGCAGTTCTTC
>NA|TRBJ1-2|few|TRBV7-9
CASSLQGFDGYTF
TGTGCCAGCAGCTTACAGGGGTTTGACGGCTACACCTTC
>NA|TRBJ2-7|few|TRBV7-9
CASSATANYEQYF
TGTGCCAGCAGCGCCACAGCGAACTACGAGCAGTACTTC
>TRBD1|TRBJ1-2|NA|TRBV6-5
CASRGDRQGYYGYTF
TGTGCCAGCCGAGGGGACCGACAGGGGTATTATGGCTACACCTTC
>NA|TRBJ2-1|NA|TRBV21-1
CASSKEVGQGANEQFF
NA
>NA|TRBJ1-4|NA|TRBV6-6
CASSTNEGATEKLFF
TGTGCCAGCAGTACCAACGAAGGAGCAACTGAAAAACTGTTTTTT
>NA|TRBJ2-1|NA|TRBV6-5
CASSYYSSNEQFF
TGTGCCAGCAGTTACTACTCGAGCAATGAGCAGTTCTTC
>TRBD1|TRBJ2-7|NA|TRBV15
CATSRDLITGGGYEQYF
TGTGCCACCAGCAGAGATTTAATTACAGGGGGCGGGTACGAGCAGTACTTC